This T cell receptor beta chain came from a study of molecular identifiers for immune sequencing clone quantification. General study points: Clones that exceeded 20 RNA copies held over 98% of effector molecules, yet under 1% in naive cells.

Both previously described methods and listed TCR primers were employed to make bulk TCR libraries. From the PCR reads, TCRdb called clonotypes with MiXCR, one entry per CDR3 protein. The sample shows roughly 630,000 distinct CDR3 sequences, around 25% of them seen only once. A CD8+CD4-CCR7+CD45RA+ phenotype served as the sorting definition for naive CD8 T cells. With 2 bases removed from V and 5 bases from J, the gap between germline ends came to 7 bases. CDR3 length equals 12 residues. In regard to this clonotype: Its antigen is unknown. The CDR3 does not end in the conserved phenylalanine or tryptophan, so this is likely a read error.

The sequence came from a human donor in good health. Some libraries in this study had Jurkat cell RNA spiked in. The chain carries TRBV12-3 or TRBV12-4 and TRBJ2-7; the D is unclear. The material sequenced was naive CD8+ T cells from blood, with Jurkat cell RNA spiked in. Noted subset: FACS-sorted CD8+CD4-CCR7+CD45RA+ naive T cells. The CDR3 spells CASSLLGNEQYI. The CDR3 DNA is TGTGCCAGCAGTTTATTGGGAAACGAGCAGTACATC.